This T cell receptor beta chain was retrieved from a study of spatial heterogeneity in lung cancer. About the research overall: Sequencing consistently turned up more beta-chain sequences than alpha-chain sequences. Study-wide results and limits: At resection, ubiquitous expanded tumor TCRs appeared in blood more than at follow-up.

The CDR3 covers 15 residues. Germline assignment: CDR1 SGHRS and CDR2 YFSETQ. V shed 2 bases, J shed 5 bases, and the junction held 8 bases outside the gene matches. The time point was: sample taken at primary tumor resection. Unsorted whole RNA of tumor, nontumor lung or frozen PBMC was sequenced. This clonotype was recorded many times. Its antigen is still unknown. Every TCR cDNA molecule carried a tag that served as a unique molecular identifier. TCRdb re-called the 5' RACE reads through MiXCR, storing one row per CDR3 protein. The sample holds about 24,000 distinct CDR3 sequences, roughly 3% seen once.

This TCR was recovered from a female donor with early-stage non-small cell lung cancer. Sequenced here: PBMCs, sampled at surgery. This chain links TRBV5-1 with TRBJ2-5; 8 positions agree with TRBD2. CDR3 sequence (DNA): TGCGCCAGCAGCTTCGAAGCGGGAGTTGGTGAGACCCAGTACTTC. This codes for CASSFEAGVGETQYF.